A single sample gave rise to the 5 T cell receptor beta chains below, sequenced in a study of low-dose radiotherapy and immunotherapy resistance in tumors (dated by TCRdb to between 2022 and 2023). Explained via the paper, the time point label denotes: after trial treatment. The treatment or condition label here, explained by the study, means: LDRT plus nivolumab, ipilimumab, low-dose cyclophosphamide and aspirin (RACIN trial). Sequencing was carried out with an Illumina HiSeq 2500. Superscript III and a set of TRAV- and TRBV-specific primers were used to synthesize first-strand cDNA, so that both TCRalpha and TCRbeta chains were covered. TCRs were amplified with Phusion for around 20 PCR cycles, with a constant-region primer paired with the adapter attached to the V primers. TCRdb reran the public reads through fastp at Q25 and MiXCR, keeping productive beta chains. Rows are unified per CDR3 protein, each entry keeping the most common DNA and genes. A total of 100,000 or so distinct CDR3 sequences appear in this sample, roughly 20% of them only once. In total, the top ten clones hold about 4% of the sample.

The starting material was PBMCs, obtained after low-dose radiotherapy plus immunotherapy. The receptor source for this set is a male donor with prostate cancer.

V and J are TRBV7-2 and TRBJ2-3; TRBD2 is a possible D gene (6 bases). The V end lost 0 bases, the J end lost 0 bases, and 13 bases lay between the germline ends. The germline CDR1 and CDR2 sequences are SGHTA and FQGNSA. The CDR3 totals 17 residues. CDR3 bases: TGTGCCAGCAGCTTAGCGGCCGGGACTCCGAGCACAGATACGCAGTATTTT. Amino acids: CASSLAAGTPSTDTQYF.

This clonotype showed up many times. The V gene is TRBV11-3, the J gene TRBJ2-2, with D possibly TRBD1 on 7 matching bases. The length of the CDR3 is 17 residues. CDR1 SGHNT and CDR2 YENEEA come from the germline V gene. V lost 5 bases, J lost 7 bases, and 23 bases lay in between. The CDR3 spells CASSLYVGGGKDGELFF. The CDR3 nucleotides read TGTGCCAGCAGCCTATACGTTGGAGGGGGCAAGGACGGGGAGCTGTTTTTT.

This clonotype has ten or more counts. The V gene is TRBV27, the J gene TRBJ2-1; 7 positions agree with TRBD1. Germline CDR1 and CDR2: MNHEY and SMNVEV (reference sequence). V lost 5 bases and J lost 5; bases outside the gene matches: 6. The CDR3 is 14 residues long. For the CDR3, the DNA is TGTGCCAGCAGTAGGGACAGTTATAACAATGAGCAGTTCTTC. Its translation is CASSRDSYNNEQFF.

This clonotype was counted ten times or more. V and J are TRBV6-1 and TRBJ2-7; D perhaps matches TRBD2 (5 bases). The germline gives CDR1 MNHNS, CDR2 SASEGT. Trimming took off 7 bases at V and 7 bases at J, with 11 bases between the two ends. The CDR3 is made up of 11 amino acids. CDR3 sequence reads: CASTREGEQYF. Here the CDR3 DNA reads TGTGCCAGCACGAGGGAAGGAGAGCAGTACTTC.

A remark on this clonotype: With only one base between it and a far larger clone, this is likely a read error. The chain couples TRBV6-2 or TRBV6-3 to TRBJ1-2, with D possibly TRBD1 on 5 matching bases. Per germline, CDR1 MNHEY and CDR2 SVGEGT. This CDR3 spans 14 amino acids. The CDR3 DNA reads TGTGCCAGCAATTACGGGGCCAGGGAAGGTGGCTACACCTTC. Translating it yields CASNYGAREGGYTF.